These 20 T cell receptor beta chains were all obtained from the same sample, sequenced in a study of blood T cell repertoires in COVID-19. Profiling relied on immunoSEQ multiplex PCR, and the TCRdb table lists in-frame clones only, not all of them. The sample carries 95,000 to 150,000 clones, over 65% recorded once. Material: peripheral blood. These receptors were collected from an older woman with acute or convalescent COVID-19.

CDR3 region: CASSKVAGTSSWPEQFF. CDR3 DNA: TGTGCCAGCAGCAAAGTTGCCGGGACTAGTAGTTGGCCTGAGCAGTTCTTC. The chain recombines TRBV21-1 with TRBJ2-1; TRBD2, the table's D call, lacks a check against the DNA. TRBV21-1 is tagged as a pseudogene. This CDR3 has 17 amino acids.

The CDR3 DNA sequence: TGTGCCAGCTCACCACCCGCGGCCCCCGGGGAGCTGTTTTTT. This gives the protein CASSPPAAPGELFF. The genes are TRBV18 and TRBJ2-2; D is unresolved. The CDR3 is 14 residues long. V was shortened by 0 bases and J by 6 bases, with 8 bases between the two germline ends. In germline, CDR1 is KGHSH, CDR2 LQKENI.

The rearrangement joins TRBV9 to TRBJ1-1; D is unresolved. Germline V gene data show CDR1 as SGDLS and CDR2 as YYNGEE. CDR3 length: 14 amino acids. The ends were cut back, 0 bases at V and 1 base at J, with 7 bases in the middle. The CDR3 is CASSVDGKNTEAFF. CDR3 nucleotide sequence: TGTGCCAGCAGCGTAGACGGGAAGAACACTGAAGCTTTCTTT.

The rearrangement joins TRBV6-1 to TRBJ1-5; D not certain. V was pared by 3 bases and J by 2 bases, with 11 bases between. The germline gives CDR1 MNHNS, CDR2 SASEGT. The CDR3 has 15 amino acids. The CDR3 region has the DNA TGTGCCAGCAGTGAGCCTATAGGAGGCAATCAGCCCCAGCATTTT. The encoded protein is CASSEPIGGNQPQHF.

This chain's CDR3 is CASSPPDRWSSYNEQFF. The CDR3 DNA is TGTGCCAGCTCACCACCGGACAGGTGGAGCTCCTACAATGAGCAGTTCTTC. The chain uses TRBV18 and TRBJ2-1; 7 bases match TRBD1. Per the germline V gene, CDR1 is KGHSH and CDR2 is LQKENI. J lost 0 bases, V lost 0 bases, and 5 bases had no gene match. The CDR3 runs 17 residues.

The chain couples TRBV9 to TRBJ2-3; the match to TRBD2 covers 9 bases. This CDR3 is 17 amino acids long. Germline V gene sequence: CDR1 SGDLS, CDR2 YYNGEE. Losses at the gene ends were 5 bases for V and 4 bases for J; bases not matched to a gene: 14. CDR3: CASRPGLASLGADTQYF. The CDR3 region has the DNA TGTGCCAGCAGACCGGGACTAGCCAGTCTGGGAGCAGATACGCAGTATTTT.

The rearrangement links TRBV7-2 to TRBJ1-3, with D possibly being TRBD1 (6 bases). V lost 5 bases and J 4 bases, leaving 12 bases between the germline ends. CDR3 length: 14 amino acids. Germline assignment: CDR1 SGHTA and CDR2 FQGNSA. The CDR3 region is CASSPTGYGNTIYF. The CDR3 nucleotides read TGTGCCAGCAGCCCCACAGGGTACGGAAACACCATATATTTT. Full variable domain (missing parts from reference TRBV7-2 and TRBJ1-3): GAGVSQSPSNKVTEKGKDVELRCDPISGHTALYWYRQSLGQGLEFLIYFQGNSAPDKSGLPSDRFSAERTGGSVSTLTIQRTQQEDSAVYLCASSPTGYGNTIYFGEGSWLTVV.

A few counts support this clone. This CDR3 is CAWSLGNTEAFF. CDR3 nucleotide sequence: TGTGCCTGGAGCCTAGGGAACACTGAAGCTTTCTTT. This sequence joins TRBV30 and TRBJ1-1; D not resolved. Germline loops: CDR1 GTSNPN, CDR2 SVGIG (reference sequence). The germline V and J ends were trimmed by 3 bases and 1 base, with 6 bases remaining between them. This CDR3 is 12 amino acids long.

V usage is TRBV15 and J usage is TRBJ2-3, with D perhaps matching TRBD1 (5 bases). CDR3 length: 15 amino acids. Germline lookup yields CDR1 LNHNV and CDR2 YYDKDF (reference sequence). V gave up 3 bases and J gave up 2 bases, with 12 bases separating them. In DNA, the CDR3 is TGTGCCACCAGCAGGTGGAGACAGTCCACAGATACGCAGTATTTT. Protein: CATSRWRQSTDTQYF.

The rearrangement joins TRBV24-1 to TRBJ1-4, with D maybe TRBD1 (5 bases). The CDR3 sequence is 13 residues long. Trimming took 5 bases from V and 5 from J, leaving 8 bases between them. The germline CDR1 and CDR2 sequences are KGHDR and SFDVKD. CDR3 DNA: TGTGCCACCAGTGTGACAGAAAATGAAAAACTGTTTTTT. It is translated as CATSVTENEKLFF.

The chain uses TRBV2 and TRBJ1-4; D is possibly TRBD1 (6 bases). Germline lookup yields CDR1 SNHLY and CDR2 FYNNEI. This CDR3 contains 13 residues. Between the trimmed V and J ends, which lost 9 bases and 8 bases, there was a span of 16 bases. The CDR3 loop reads CARAPPQGEKLFF. DNA of the CDR3: TGTGCCAGAGCCCCCCCACAGGGAGAAAAACTGTTTTTT.

This clone occurred a few times. CDR3 residues: CASSKTDYGYTF. The CDR3 DNA reads as TGTGCCAGCAGTAAGACAGATTATGGCTACACCTTC. V is TRBV6-5 and J is TRBJ1-2, with D perhaps TRBD1 (5 bases). V gave up 5 bases and J gave up 5 bases, with 9 bases separating them. The length of the CDR3 is 12 residues. Germline CDR1 is MNHEY and CDR2 is SVGAGI.

J is TRBJ2-1 and V is TRBV11-2, with 13 bases lining up with TRBD2. Germline V gene lookup returns CDR1 SGHAT and CDR2 FQNNGV. J gave up 4 bases and V 3 bases, and 0 bases lay outside the gene matches. CDR3 length: 15 amino acids. The CDR3 reads CASSLGLAGYNEQFF. The CDR3 nucleotides are TGTGCCAGCAGCTTGGGACTAGCGGGGTACAATGAGCAGTTCTTC.

CDR3 loop: CASSADNLGEQFF. CDR3 coding DNA: TGTGCCAGCAGTGCGGACAATCTAGGTGAGCAGTTCTTC. The V gene is TRBV6-4, the J gene TRBJ2-1, with D perhaps matching TRBD1 (5 bases). V lost 4 bases to trimming and J lost 9 bases, with 13 bases between them. In germline, CDR1 is MRHNA, CDR2 SNTAGT. The CDR3 is 13 residues long.

The rearrangement uses TRBV5-6 and TRBJ2-3; D is possibly TRBD2 (6 bases). This CDR3 region has 16 residues. The V end lost 2 bases, the J end lost 7 bases, and 20 bases lay between the germline ends. The germline gives CDR1 SGHDT, CDR2 YYEEEE. CDR3 bases: TGTGCCAGCAGCTTACAAACGGGACTGGGGGTATATACGCAGTATTTT. It is translated as CASSLQTGLGVYTQYF.

The chain couples TRBV27 to TRBJ2-1; 9 bases agree with TRBD2. After removal of 5 bases from V and 4 bases from J, the junction contained 6 bases not matched to a gene. The CDR3 loop spans 15 amino acids. Germline CDR1 MNHEY, CDR2 SMNVEV (reference sequence). The CDR3: CASSPKRGDYNEQFF. In DNA, the CDR3 is TGTGCCAGCAGTCCGAAGCGGGGGGATTACAATGAGCAGTTCTTC.

The chain joins TRBV5-1 to TRBJ1-1; weak D call: TRBD1 (6 bases). The CDR3 contains 13 residues. Germline CDR1 SGHRS, CDR2 YFSETQ. V was cut by 4 bases and J by 4 bases, with 11 bases left in between. CDR3 DNA: TGCGCCAGCAGCGAGGGACATGCCACTGAAGCTTTCTTT. The encoded protein is CASSEGHATEAFF.

In this sample, this clone turned up once. The chain couples TRBV10-3 to TRBJ2-3; a weak D match, TRBD1 (6 bases). The CDR3 totals 20 residues. V lost 0 bases, J lost 2 bases, and 24 bases lay in between. Per the germline V gene, CDR1 is ENHRY and CDR2 is SYGVKD. CDR3: CAISESLGLNQQGSTDTQYF. As DNA, the CDR3 is TGTGCCATCAGTGAGTCGCTTGGGCTAAATCAACAGGGCTCCACAGATACGCAGTATTTT.

This chain connects TRBV12-5 to TRBJ2-3; 7 bases fit TRBD1. The CDR3 is 13 amino acids. Trimming at V came to 5 bases and at J to 4 bases, leaving 3 bases not matched to a gene. Germline-derived CDR1 and CDR2 are LGHNT and FRNRAP. CDR3 DNA: TGTGCTAGTGGTAACAGGGGAGCAGATACGCAGTATTTT. It translates to CASGNRGADTQYF.

V gene TRBV6-2 or TRBV6-3 combines with J gene TRBJ1-1, with D possibly being TRBD1 (5 bases). Germline CDR1 is MNHEY and CDR2 is SVGEGT. The V gene lost 2 bases and the J gene lost 0 bases, with 13 bases spanning the gap. The CDR3 has 16 residues. The CDR3 sequence: CASSYATGELNTEAFF. DNA of the CDR3: TGTGCCAGCAGTTACGCCACGGGGGAGCTGAACACTGAAGCTTTCTTT.